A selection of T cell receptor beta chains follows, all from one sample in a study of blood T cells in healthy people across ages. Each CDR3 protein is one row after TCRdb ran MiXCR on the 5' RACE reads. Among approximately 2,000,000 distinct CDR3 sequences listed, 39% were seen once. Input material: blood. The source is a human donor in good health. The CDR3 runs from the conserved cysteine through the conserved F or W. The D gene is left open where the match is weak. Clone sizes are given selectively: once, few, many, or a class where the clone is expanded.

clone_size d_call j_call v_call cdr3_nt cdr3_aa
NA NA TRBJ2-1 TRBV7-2 TGTGCCAGCAGCTTAGACAGGGTAGAAGGAGAGCAGTTCTTC CASSLDRVEGEQFF
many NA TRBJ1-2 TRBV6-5 TGTGCCAGCAGTTACGGAGCACCCAACTATGGCTACACCTTC CASSYGAPNYGYTF
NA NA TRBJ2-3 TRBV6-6 TGTGCCAGCAGATCTGGTCGGCACACAGATACGCAGTATTTT CASRSGRHTDTQYF
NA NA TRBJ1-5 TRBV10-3 TGTGCCATCAGTGATGGCAGTCTAGAGCCCCAGCATTTT CAISDGSLEPQHF
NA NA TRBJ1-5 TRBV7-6 TGTGCCAGTAAGGGGAAGGACAGTCTTTTACTTCAGCCCCAGCATTTT CASKGKDSLLLQPQHF
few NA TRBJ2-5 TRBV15 TGTGCCACCAGCAGCTGGAGGGCCGGCGAAGAGACCCAGTACTTC CATSSWRAGEETQYF
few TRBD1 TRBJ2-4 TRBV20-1 TGCAGTGCTTCCTTAGCGACAGGGGGCCAAGCCAAAAACATTCAGTACTTC CSASLATGGQAKNIQYF
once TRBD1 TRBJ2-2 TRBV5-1 TGCGCCAGCAGCTTGGAGGAGCAGGGGGTAACCGGGGAGCTGTTTTTT CASSLEEQGVTGELFF
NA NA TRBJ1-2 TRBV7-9 TGTGCCAGCGCAGCGAATTCGAACTATGGCTACACCTTC CASAANSNYGYTF
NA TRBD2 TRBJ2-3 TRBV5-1 TGCGCCAGCAGCTTGGGTGGCGGGAGCCGCACAGATACGCAGTATTTT CASSLGGGSRTDTQYF
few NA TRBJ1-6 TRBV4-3 TGCGCCAGCAGCCAAGAAGGATTCGGGGGGTATAATTCACCCCTCCACTTT CASSQEGFGGYNSPLHF
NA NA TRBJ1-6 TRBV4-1 TGCGCCAGCAGCCAAGCTCAGGGGTATGATTCACCCCTCCACTTT CASSQAQGYDSPLHF
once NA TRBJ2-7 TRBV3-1 TGTGCCAGTAGTATCTCCTGGGGGGGGGCCGGCGAGCAGTACTTC CASSISWGGAGEQYF
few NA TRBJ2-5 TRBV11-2 TGTGCCAGCAGCTGGGGGACGATGGAGACCCAGTACTTC CASSWGTMETQYF
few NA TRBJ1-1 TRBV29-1 TGCAGCGCCCTAGCAGAAGACACTGAAGCTTTCTTT CSALAEDTEAFF
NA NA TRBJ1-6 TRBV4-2 TGTGCCAGCAGCCAGGTTGGACAAAATAATTCACCCCTCCACTTT CASSQVGQNNSPLHF
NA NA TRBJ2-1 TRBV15 TGTGCCACCAGCAGAGGGGGGGGCACGGGGAATGAGCAGTTCTTC CATSRGGGTGNEQFF
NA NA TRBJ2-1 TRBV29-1 TGCAGCGTTCGGGGGGCGGGTGAGCAGTTCTTC CSVRGAGEQFF
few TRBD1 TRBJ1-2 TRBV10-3 TGTGCCATCAGTGAGTACCGCCGGACAGGGCTTGGCTACACCTTC CAISEYRRTGLGYTF
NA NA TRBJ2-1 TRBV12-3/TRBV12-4 TGTGCCAGCAGTTTAGTTGCGACGGGGCCCAATGAGCAGTTCTTC CASSLVATGPNEQFF
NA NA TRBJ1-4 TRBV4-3 TGCGCCAGCAGCCAAGGGGCCAGGATAGGGGAAAAACTGTTTTTT CASSQGARIGEKLFF
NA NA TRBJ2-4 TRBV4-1 TGCGCCAGCAGCCCCGGAAGACCACTAGCCAAAAACATTCAGTACTTC CASSPGRPLAKNIQYF